This is a list of T cell receptor beta chains from one sample in a study of T cells in Graves' hyperthyroidism and ophthalmopathy. TCRdb re-analysed the multiplex PCR reads in MiXCR, keeping a single row per CDR3 protein. The sample gives some 550,000 distinct CDR3 sequences, roughly a sixth of which show up once; 3% to 4% is in the top ten. Sequencing was carried out using blood. The receptors shown here come from a woman aged 40 to 49 with Graves' ophthalmopathy. Each CDR3 is given with its conserved first and last residue. D genes are given only for firm matches. Clone size is stated in some rows and not others, as once, few, many or a class when expanded.

TRBJ1-1 many NA TRBV10-2 TGCGCCAGCAGCCACCCACAGAACACTGAAGCTTTCTTT CASSHPQNTEAFF
TRBJ2-5 few NA TRBV19 TGTGCCAGTAGTTCCTACTCAGCGGACCAAGAGACCCAGTACTTC CASSSYSADQETQYF
TRBJ1-6 NA TRBD1 TRBV7-3 TGTGCCAGCAGCAGGGAACAGGGGCAACCCCTCCACTTT CASSREQGQPLHF
TRBJ1-1 NA TRBD1 TRBV29-1 TGCAGCGTGGGGGGACAGGCGCTTAACACTGGAGCTTTCTTT CSVGGQALNTGAFF
TRBJ1-1 few NA TRBV12-5 TGTGCTAGTGGTTTGGGGCCCGCCGGGGCTACTGAAGCTTTCTTT CASGLGPAGATEAFF
TRBJ2-1 NA TRBD2 TRBV2 TGTGCCAGCAGAGCTGAACTAGCGCCTAACTCCTACAATGAGCAGTTCTTC CASRAELAPNSYNEQFF
TRBJ1-4 NA TRBD1 TRBV7-3 TGTGCCAGCAGCTTAACAGGGGGCGCGGGTGAAAAACTGTTTTTT CASSLTGGAGEKLFF
TRBJ2-7 NA TRBD2 TRBV2 TGTGCCAGCAAGCTTGGGACTAGTGTGCAGTACGAGCAGTACTTC CASKLGTSVQYEQYF
TRBJ1-1 many NA TRBV3-1 TGTGCCAGCAGCCAAGCAGGGACGAACACTGAAGCTTTCTTT CASSQAGTNTEAFF
TRBJ1-2 NA TRBD1 TRBV20-1 TGCAGTGTTCTGGGACAGGGGAACTATGGCTACACCTTC CSVLGQGNYGYTF
TRBJ1-1 many NA TRBV5-1 TGCGCCAGCAGCGCCGGGGAGACTGAAGCTTTCTTT CASSAGETEAFF